The clone carrying this T cell receptor beta chain has more than one count but fewer than ten. This specimen belongs to a study of blood T cell repertoires in COVID-19. Overall study: Sites across the United States, Italy and Spain contributed samples from acute and convalescent COVID-19. T cells, B-cell-depleted T cells, or PBMCs supplied cDNA or gDNA.

The length of the CDR3 is 17 residues. Germline trimming cut 3 bases from V and 0 bases from J; bases unmatched to any gene: 5. Looked up from germline, CDR1 is LNHDA and CDR2 is SQIVND (reference sequence). Libraries were prepared by immunoSEQ multiplex PCR; TCRdb keeps only in-frame clonotypes and omits some of them. The sample holds some 150,000 clones; approximately 86% are singletons and the top ten take roughly 3%. Sequences were obtained from peripheral blood. The chain employs TRBV19 and TRBJ1-4, with 9 bases that match TRBD1. This TCR was recovered from a woman in her thirties or forties with active or convalescent COVID-19. The CDR3 coding sequence is TGTGCCAGTAGTATCCGGACAGGGGCTGCAACTAATGAAAAACTGTTTTTT. As protein: CASSIRTGAATNEKLFF.